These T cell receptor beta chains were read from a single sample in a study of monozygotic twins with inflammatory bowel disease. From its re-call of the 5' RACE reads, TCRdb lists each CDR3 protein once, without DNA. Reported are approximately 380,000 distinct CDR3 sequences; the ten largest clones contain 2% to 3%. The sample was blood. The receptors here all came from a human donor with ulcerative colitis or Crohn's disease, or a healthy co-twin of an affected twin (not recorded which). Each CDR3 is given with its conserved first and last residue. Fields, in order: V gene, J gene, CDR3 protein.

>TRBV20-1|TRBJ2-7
CSARDRGRGGYEQYF
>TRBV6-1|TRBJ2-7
CASSTPGLTYEQYF
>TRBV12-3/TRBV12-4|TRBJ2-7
CASSRQGIYEQYF
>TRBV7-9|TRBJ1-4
CASSKGGRGNEKLFF
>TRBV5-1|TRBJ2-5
CASSLSFPGQETQYF
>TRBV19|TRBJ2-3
CASSIGSQGYTDTQYF
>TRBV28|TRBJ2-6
CASSLSSTGANVLTF
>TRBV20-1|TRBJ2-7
CTTGSTYEQYF
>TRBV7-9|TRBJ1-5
CAGSAPRSLNQPQHF
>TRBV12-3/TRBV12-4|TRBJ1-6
CASSQPRPGQNNSPLHF
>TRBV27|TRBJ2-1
CASSLFSTEQLRNEQFF
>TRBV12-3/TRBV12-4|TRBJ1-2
CASISHLGGGHFVCGYTF
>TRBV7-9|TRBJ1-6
CASSLALTGNSPLHF
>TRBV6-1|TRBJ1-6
CASSGPGQGASPLHF
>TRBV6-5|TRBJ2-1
CASRAGSYNEQFF
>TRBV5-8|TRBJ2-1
CASSLVSAGDFYNEQFF
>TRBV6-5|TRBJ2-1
CASSYRSSGGLNEQFF
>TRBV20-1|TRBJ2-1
CSARWGGDYNEQFF
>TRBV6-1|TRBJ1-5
CASSEAHGQGYQPQHF
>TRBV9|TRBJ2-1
CASSAHRGYNEQFF
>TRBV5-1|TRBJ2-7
CASSLARNAPYEQYF
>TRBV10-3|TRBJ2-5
CAISEPIKTGSMETQYF
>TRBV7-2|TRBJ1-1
CASSFRGAGKDTEAFF
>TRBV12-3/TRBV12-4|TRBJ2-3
CASSLRVQGIVTDTQYF
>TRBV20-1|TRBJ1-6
CSAQGFSYNSPLHF
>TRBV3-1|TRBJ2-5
CASSQLTGETQYF
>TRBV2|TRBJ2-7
CASRPSRDREDEQYF
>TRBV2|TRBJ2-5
CASSGLGSGQETQYF
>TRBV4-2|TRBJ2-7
CASSQNPGTSGGSYEQYF
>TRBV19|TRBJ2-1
CASRSWQRNEQFF
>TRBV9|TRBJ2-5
CASSVAQGQETQYF
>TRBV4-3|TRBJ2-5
CASSPRLAGSQETQYF
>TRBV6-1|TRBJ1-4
CASGPGDTTNEKLFF
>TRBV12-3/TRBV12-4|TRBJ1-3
CASTTDSAGNTIYF
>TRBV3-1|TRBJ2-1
CASSHYRRERVKNNEQFF
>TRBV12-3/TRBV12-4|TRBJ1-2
CASSPGISYGYTF
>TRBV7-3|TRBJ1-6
CASSFGAPNSPLHF
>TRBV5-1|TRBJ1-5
CASSLTGVSNQPQHF
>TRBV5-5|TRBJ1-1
CASSLEFPFMNTEAFF
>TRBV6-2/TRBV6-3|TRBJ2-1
CASSYWSDNEQFF
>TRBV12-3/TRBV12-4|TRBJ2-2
CASRWDRNTGELFF
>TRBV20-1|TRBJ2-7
CSVTTGHLYEQYF
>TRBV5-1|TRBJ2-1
CASSLTGPSYNEQFF
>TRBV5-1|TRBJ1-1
CASSRGNTEAFF
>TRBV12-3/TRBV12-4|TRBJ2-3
CASSFRPRTDTQYF
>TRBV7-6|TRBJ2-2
CASSLTSGGAPGELFF
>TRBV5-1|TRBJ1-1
CASSLSPSENTEAFF
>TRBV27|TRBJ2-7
CASSLVSGGPSYEQYF
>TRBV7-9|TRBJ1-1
CASSLKNTEAFF
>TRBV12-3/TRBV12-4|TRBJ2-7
CASSFTRASYEQYF
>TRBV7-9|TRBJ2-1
CASSSTPYNEQFF
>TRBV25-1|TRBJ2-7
CASSAWDRGSGEQYF
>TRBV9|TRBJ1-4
CASSPRDNWEKLFF
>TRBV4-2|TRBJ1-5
CASSQFQGAGAQHF
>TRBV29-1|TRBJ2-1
CSILRGGSYNEQFF
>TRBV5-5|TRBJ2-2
CASSRRSGATGELFF
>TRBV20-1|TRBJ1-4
CSAHTGAGEKLFF
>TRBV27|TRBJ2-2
CASSLAGGPVTGELFF
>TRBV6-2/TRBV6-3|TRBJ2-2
CASARGYTGELFF